The 18 T cell receptor beta chains given below trace back to one sample, sequenced in a study of T cell responses to AZD1222 COVID-19 vaccine. The table came from immunoSEQ multiplex PCR; TCRdb's copy has only in-frame clones and leaves some out. The table lists 150,000 to 200,000 clones, over 85% of them singletons. The source material was peripheral blood, sampled on day 0 of AZD1222 vaccination. These receptors were obtained from an adult in good health.

The chain is built from TRBV7-2 and TRBJ1-5; D remains unclear. Between the trimmed V and J ends, which lost 6 bases and 2 bases, there was a span of 14 bases. Germline CDR1 reads SGHTA; CDR2 reads FQGNSA. The CDR3 is 15 amino acids. The CDR3 DNA sequence: TGTGCCAGCAGACCTGACATCCGTGGCAATCAGCCCCAGCATTTT. Its protein is CASRPDIRGNQPQHF. Full variable domain (remainder filled in from reference TRBV7-2 and TRBJ1-5): GAGVSQSPSNKVTEKGKDVELRCDPISGHTALYWYRQSLGQGLEFLIYFQGNSAPDKSGLPSDRFSAERTGGSVSTLTIQRTQQEDSAVYLCASRPDIRGNQPQHFGDGTRLSIL.

The CDR3 DNA is TGCGCCAGCATAATGTTATTAAACACCGGGGAGCTGTTTTTT. This sequence encodes CASIMLLNTGELFF. The chain is built from TRBV10-2 and TRBJ2-2, with D unresolved. Germline lookup yields CDR1 WSHSY and CDR2 SAAADI. CDR3 length: 14 amino acids. V lost 7 bases, J lost 2 bases, and 11 bases lay in between.

This chain joins TRBV7-8 and TRBJ1-3; D possibly corresponds to TRBD1 (5 bases). V lost 1 base and J lost 0, with 10 bases in between. The CDR3 extends over 16 amino acids. Germline values: CDR1 SGHVS, CDR2 FQNEAQ. Written as DNA, the CDR3 is TGTGCCAGCAGCTTAGAGGGTAGGGGCTCTGGAAACACCATATATTTT. Amino acid sequence: CASSLEGRGSGNTIYF.

The V and J genes are TRBV19 and TRBJ2-3; 10 bases fit TRBD2. V trimming: 7 bases; J trimming: 7 bases; junction bases outside the gene matches: 11. The CDR3 runs to 15 residues. Per germline, CDR1 LNHDA and CDR2 SQIVND (reference sequence). The CDR3 DNA is TGTGCCAGTACCCGTTCAGCGGGGGGGCTATATACGCAGTATTTT. Translated: CASTRSAGGLYTQYF.

J is TRBJ2-1 and V is TRBV14; TRBD2 aligns across 9 bases. The CDR3 covers 18 residues. Germline CDR1 is SGHDN and CDR2 is FVKESK. With 4 bases clipped from V and 4 bases from J, the junction kept 14 bases outside the gene matches. This CDR3 reads CASSPYRLAELLYNEQFF. CDR3 nucleotides: TGTGCCAGCAGCCCTTATCGACTAGCGGAGCTTCTATACAATGAGCAGTTCTTC.

This chain uses TRBV12-3 or TRBV12-4 with TRBJ2-1; D is undetermined. The CDR3 runs to 11 residues. The V and J ends lost 5 bases and 8 bases respectively, with 7 bases between them. CDR3 amino acids: CASSRAHEQFF. The CDR3 coding sequence is TGTGCCAGCAGTAGAGCCCATGAGCAGTTCTTC.

The J gene is TRBJ2-7, the V gene TRBV3-1 (or the pseudogene TRBV3-2); 7 positions agree with TRBD2. In germline, CDR1 is LGHDT, CDR2 YNNKEL (reference sequence). The CDR3 totals 14 residues. V was pared by 2 bases and J by 3 bases, with 4 bases of the junction left unmatched. DNA of the CDR3: TGTGCCAGCAGCCAACGCGGGAGCGGCTACGAGCAGTACTTC. It yields the protein CASSQRGSGYEQYF.

The rearrangement joins TRBV3-1 (or the pseudogene TRBV3-2) to TRBJ2-1, with D uncertain. Looked up from germline, CDR1 is LGHDT and CDR2 is YNNKEL (reference sequence). This CDR3 has 16 residues. V dropped 4 bases and J dropped 8 bases, with 21 bases sitting between them. CDR3 in amino acids: CASSPGLAPVADEQFF. For the CDR3, the DNA is TGTGCCAGCAGCCCGGGTCTCGCGCCCGTCGCCGATGAGCAGTTCTTC.

The chain recombines TRBV29-1 with TRBJ1-2; D unresolved. Deletions cut 0 bases from V and 4 bases from J, with 18 bases between. Looked up from germline, CDR1 is SQVTM and CDR2 is ANQGSEA. This CDR3 is 16 amino acids long. The CDR3 reads CSVEDRISKLTYGYTF. Here the CDR3 DNA reads TGCAGCGTTGAAGATCGGATAAGTAAGTTAACCTATGGCTACACCTTC.

This clone came up once. The V gene is TRBV4-2, the J gene TRBJ2-3; 8 nucleotides match TRBD1. There are 16 residues in the CDR3. Germline V gives CDR1 LGHNA, CDR2 YNFKEQ. J was trimmed by 2 bases and V by 1 base; bases with no gene match: 5. Here the CDR3 DNA reads TGTGCCAGCAGCCAAGGAGGACAGGGAATCACAGATACGCAGTATTTT. It yields the protein CASSQGGQGITDTQYF.

The genes are TRBV4-1 and TRBJ1-4; D unresolved. Trimming pared 1 base from V and 10 bases from J, leaving 16 bases between. The length of the CDR3 is 15 residues. Germline CDR1 and CDR2: MGHRA and YSYEKL. The CDR3 is CASSQAGSVLGKLFF. CDR3 nucleotides: TGCGCCAGCAGCCAAGCGGGGTCAGTGCTTGGAAAACTGTTTTTT.

J is TRBJ1-5 and V is TRBV11-2; D perhaps matches TRBD1 (5 bases). Germline V lookup: CDR1 SGHAT, CDR2 FQNNGV. This CDR3 region has 14 residues. Trimming removed 5 bases at V and 3 bases at J, with 11 bases between. CDR3 coding DNA: TGTGCCAGCAGCCAAGGACAAAACAATCAGCCCCAGCATTTT. Its protein is CASSQGQNNQPQHF.

V and J are TRBV7-2 and TRBJ1-5; no reliable D call. The CDR3 has 13 residues. V was cut by 2 bases and J by 7 bases, with 9 bases left in between. Germline CDR1 reads SGHTA; CDR2 reads FQGNSA. The CDR3 DNA sequence: TGTGCCAGCAGCTTATATAGCGGCCAGCCCCAGCATTTT. This encodes CASSLYSGQPQHF.

The chain links TRBV15 to TRBJ1-1; possibly TRBD1 for D (5 bases). This CDR3 contains 15 residues. Germline V lookup: CDR1 LNHNV, CDR2 YYDKDF (reference sequence). Trimming took 5 bases from V and 5 from J, leaving 18 bases between them. The CDR3 sequence is CATSRGGSGITEAFF. Here the CDR3 DNA reads TGTGCCACCAGCCGGGGGGGGTCAGGCATAACTGAAGCTTTCTTT.

This chain links TRBV27 with TRBJ1-6; D gene uncertain. This CDR3 comprises 16 residues. In germline, CDR1 is MNHEY, CDR2 SMNVEV (reference sequence). Trimming took 5 bases from V and 5 from J, leaving 16 bases between them. The CDR3 sequence: CASSPHPIIDNSPLHF. For the CDR3, the DNA is TGTGCCAGCAGTCCACACCCCATTATAGATAATTCACCCCTCCACTTT.

This rearrangement joins TRBV6-4 to TRBJ1-2, with D unresolved. The CDR3 length is 13 residues. Trimming removed 6 bases at V and 2 bases at J, with 10 bases between. The germline V gene encodes CDR1 MRHNA and CDR2 SNTAGT. The CDR3: CASSRGMNYGYTF. As DNA, the CDR3 is TGTGCCAGCAGCCGAGGGATGAACTATGGCTACACCTTC.

This chain uses TRBV6-5 with TRBJ2-1; 7 positions agree with TRBD1. Unmatched junction bases numbered 5, after V lost 5 bases and J lost 4 bases. Germline V gene sequence: CDR1 MNHEY, CDR2 SVGAGI. This CDR3 region has 14 residues. The CDR3 loop reads CASSPRTGYNEQFF. CDR3 coding DNA: TGTGCCAGCAGTCCACGGACAGGATACAATGAGCAGTTCTTC.

V gene TRBV15 combines with J gene TRBJ1-1; 8 positions match TRBD1. The J segment lost 1 base and the V segment lost 8 bases, leaving 9 bases of the junction unmatched. Per the germline V gene, CDR1 is LNHNV and CDR2 is YYDKDF (reference sequence). This CDR3 comprises 15 residues. As DNA, the CDR3 is TGTGCCACCGCCAGGGGGCTTGAATCGAACACTGAAGCTTTCTTT. Translating it yields CATARGLESNTEAFF.